Presented here are 5 T cell receptor beta chains from one specimen sequenced in a study of kidney transplant recipient with SARS-CoV-2 infection. TCRdb called the reads again in MiXCR, with one record for every CDR3 protein. The sample shows roughly 250,000 distinct CDR3 sequences, less than 35% of them seen only once. Sequencing used a blood sample, obtained at baseline and on roughly day 120 from a kidney transplant recipient. The receptors were sampled from a male patient in his thirties who had COVID-19 and was a kidney transplant recipient. The T cells may partly be graft donor cells.

About this clonotype: A read error may be the cause here, since a much bigger clone is one base away. This chain links TRBV6-5 with TRBJ1-5; D call uncertain. Trimming cost V 8 bases and J 2 bases, with 10 bases left between them. CDR1 and CDR2 from the germline V gene are MNHEY and SVGAGI. The CDR3 loop spans 13 amino acids. CDR3 sequence (DNA): TGTGCCAGCGGGAGGTTTGGCAATCAGCCCCAGCATTTT. Translation gives CASGRFGNQPQHF.

Note on this clonotype: A much larger clonotype is one base distant, so this may be a read error. The chain links TRBV28 to TRBJ2-7; 8 bases agree with TRBD2. Germline CDR1 reads MDHEN; CDR2 reads SYDVKM. CDR3 length: 15 residues. V trimming: 3 bases; J trimming: 7 bases; junction bases outside the gene matches: 11. For the CDR3, the DNA is TGTGCCAGCAGTTTTAGGCCAGCGGGAGAAAAGGAGCAGTACTTC. As protein: CASSFRPAGEKEQYF.

Ten or more counts support this clonotype. The genes are TRBV5-4 and TRBJ1-2, with D unclear. The CDR3 loop spans 16 amino acids. Germline loops: CDR1 SGHNT, CDR2 YYREEE (reference sequence). V shed 7 bases and J shed 4 bases, with 23 bases lying between them. CDR3 loop: CASAPNVPGKTYGYTF. The DNA of the CDR3 is TGTGCCAGCGCGCCAAACGTACCAGGAAAGACCTATGGCTACACCTTC.

A word on this clonotype: Possible read error: a much larger clone is one base away. This rearrangement joins TRBV5-6 to TRBJ1-2; D gene unclear. The CDR3 totals 16 residues. V lost 5 bases and J 4 bases, leaving 21 bases between the germline ends. CDR1 is SGHDT, CDR2 YYEEEE, per germline. CDR3 nucleotides: TGTGCCAGCAGGTGGCACAATAGTCGAAAGGCCTATGGCTACACCTTC. Its translation is CASRWHNSRKAYGYTF.

This clonotype was counted at least ten times. The V and J genes are TRBV5-5 and TRBJ1-5; D remains ambiguous. Germline CDR1 and CDR2: SGHKS and YYEKEE (reference sequence). The germline V and J ends were trimmed by 4 bases and 0 bases, with 17 bases remaining between them. The CDR3 totals 17 residues. CDR3 DNA: TGTGCCAGCAGCGGGAGTACCGGTAGCTATAGCAATCAGCCCCAGCATTTT. Its protein product is CASSGSTGSYSNQPQHF.